The 6 T cell receptor beta chains below were found in one sample sequenced in a study of shared clonotypes between healthy human individuals. Produced via immunoSEQ multiplex PCR; TCRdb's table is partial and in-frame only. The sample yields about 2.4 million clones, 80% to 95% seen once. Material for sequencing was naive CD4+ T cells from PBMCs. Subset reported: CD45RA+ positively selected. These receptors came from a man aged 18 to 29 in good health. Some clones in this sample may be carry-over from other donors' samples.

The V and J genes are TRBV5-4 and TRBJ2-3; 7 positions match TRBD2. The V gene's germline CDR1 is SGHNT and CDR2 YYREEE (reference sequence). V shed 0 bases and J 4 bases; nucleotides not matched to a gene: 8. This CDR3 comprises 16 residues. This CDR3 is CASSLGATSNADTQYF. In nucleotides, the CDR3 is TGTGCCAGCAGCTTGGGGGCGACTAGCAATGCAGATACGCAGTATTTT. Looking up the rest from reference TRBV5-4 and TRBJ2-3 gives the full variable domain: ETGVTQSPTHLIKTRGQQVTLRCSSQSGHNTVSWYQQALGQGPQFIFQYYREEENGRGNFPPRFSGLQFPNYSSELNVNALELDDSALYLCASSLGATSNADTQYFGPGTRLTVL.

This chain joins TRBV6-1 and TRBJ2-3; TRBD2 aligns across 7 bases. V lost 1 base and J lost 8; bases outside the gene matches: 18. This CDR3 spans 18 amino acids. The germline V gene encodes CDR1 MNHNS and CDR2 SASEGT. As DNA, the CDR3 is TGTGCCAGCAGTGAAGTTATGACAGCGGGGTCGTGGGGGGGTACGCAGTATTTT. Its translation is CASSEVMTAGSWGGTQYF.

The chain combines TRBV15 with TRBJ1-4, with D hard to call. This CDR3 has 13 residues. Germline CDR1 is LNHNV and CDR2 is YYDKDF (reference sequence). V was clipped by 4 bases and J by 12 bases, with 15 bases between them. The CDR3 sequence: CATSKSGVEELFF. The CDR3 nucleotides read TGTGCCACCAGCAAGAGTGGAGTGGAGGAACTGTTTTTT.

The V call is TRBV4-3, the J call TRBJ1-2; the match to TRBD1 covers 9 bases. The ends lost 7 bases at V and 5 bases at J; junction bases unmatched: 8. The CDR3 totals 14 residues. Germline CDR1 LGHNA, CDR2 YSLEER. In DNA form, the CDR3 reads TGCGCCAGCACCCGTACAGGGGGCGCGTATGGCTACACCTTC. It translates to CASTRTGGAYGYTF.

The V gene is TRBV6-1, the J gene TRBJ1-3; D unclear. Germline CDR1 MNHNS, CDR2 SASEGT. V lost 8 bases to trimming and J lost 0 bases, with 8 bases between them. This CDR3 spans 13 amino acids. CDR3 in DNA: TGTGCCAGCGGCACGGACTCTGGAAACACCATATATTTT. This translates into CASGTDSGNTIYF.

The genes are TRBV7-2 and TRBJ2-1; possibly TRBD2 for D (7 bases). V gave up 2 bases and J gave up 13 bases, with 18 bases separating them. Germline CDR1 is SGHTA and CDR2 is FQGNSA. The CDR3 totals 14 residues. DNA for the CDR3: TGTGCCAGCAGCTTACAGGGGACTAACGAAGAACAGTTCTTC. Translating it yields CASSLQGTNEEQFF.